These 6 T cell receptor beta chains were all obtained from the same sample, sequenced in a study of Ad26.COV2.S vaccination and SARS-CoV-2 variants. Profiling relied on immunoSEQ multiplex PCR, and the TCRdb table lists in-frame clones only, not all of them. The data hold a few hundred thousand clones, with 85% to 90% observed a single time. The sample's treatment: over 15 received Ad26.COV2.S at low or high dose, single or two shots; roughly 5 received placebo; per-sample allocation not given. The study sampled participants on day 63 after the first vaccine or placebo injection. Source: peripheral blood, taken in a trial of Ad26.COV2.S vaccine versus placebo. These receptors were obtained from a person aged 18-65 years who received the Ad26.COV2.S COVID-19 vaccine or a placebo.

The chain links TRBV19 to TRBJ1-6; weak D call: TRBD1 (5 bases). V lost 10 bases and J 9 bases, leaving 13 bases between the germline ends. Germline CDR1 is LNHDA and CDR2 is SQIVND (reference sequence). The CDR3 has 12 residues. CDR3 sequence: CATQSGGSPLHF. In nucleotides, the CDR3 is TGTGCCACGCAATCCGGGGGTTCACCCCTCCACTTT.

This clone was counted only a few times. The J gene is TRBJ1-5, the V gene TRBV7-2; no reliable D call. CDR1 is SGHTA, CDR2 FQGNSA, per germline. The germline V and J ends were trimmed by 1 base and 3 bases, with 10 bases remaining between them. The CDR3 is 15 residues long. Written as DNA, the CDR3 is TGTGCCAGCAGCTTAGGACGGCCTTACAATCAGCCCCAGCATTTT. Amino acids: CASSLGRPYNQPQHF.

J is TRBJ2-2 and V is TRBV21-1; the DNA was not used to check the table's D call, TRBD1. TRBV21-1 is deemed a pseudogene. The CDR3 length is 16 residues. The CDR3 sequence: CASMARGHRNTGELFF. DNA of the CDR3: TGTGCCAGCATGGCCAGGGGGCACAGGAACACCGGGGAGCTGTTTTTT.

V is TRBV11-2 and J is TRBJ2-3, with TRBD1 matching over 7 bases. V lost 5 bases, J lost 4 bases, and 9 bases stayed unmatched. Germline CDR1 reads SGHAT; CDR2 reads FQNNGV. The CDR3 is made up of 15 amino acids. The CDR3 nucleotides are TGTGCCAGCAGCCTCCAGGGGGATTGGCCAGATACGCAGTATTTT. Translated: CASSLQGDWPDTQYF.

This chain links TRBV21-1 with TRBJ2-4. TRBV21-1 is classified as a pseudogene. The CDR3 runs 14 residues. As DNA, the CDR3 is TGTGCCGACGCGGGTCGGGGCCGGGTGAAAAATCAGTACTTC. Translated: CADAGRGRVKNQYF.

This sequence joins TRBV6-1 and TRBJ2-7; 7 bases are a match to TRBD1. Germline CDR1 reads MNHNS; CDR2 reads SASEGT. The CDR3 has 14 amino acids. V gave up 2 bases and J gave up 0 bases; unmatched junction bases: 1. The chain's CDR3 is CASSENRGSYEQYF. CDR3 bases: TGTGCCAGCAGTGAAAACAGGGGCTCCTACGAGCAGTACTTC.